Detailed here is one TCR beta chain. Antigen: not known. Assay: immunoSEQ multiplex PCR; the TCRdb copy retains only in-frame clones and omits some. The data show around 200,000 clones, 84% seen once. The data were taken from a study of cytomegalovirus exposure and HLA in healthy donors. Trimming left V 3 bases short and J 3 bases short, with 15 bases between. CDR3 size: 15 residues. Germline CDR1 reads MGHRA; CDR2 reads YSYEKL. Broader study findings: Three CMV-associated chains were confirmed in vitro to be specific for CMV antigens.

The origin of this receptor is a woman under 30 in good health and CMV-seropositive. J is TRBJ2-7 and V is TRBV4-1; maybe TRBD1 (6 bases). Sequencing was carried out using PBMCs. The CDR3 DNA reads TGCGCCAGCAGCCATGCGACAGGAACCCACTACGAGCAGTACTTC. Encoded protein: CASSHATGTHYEQYF.